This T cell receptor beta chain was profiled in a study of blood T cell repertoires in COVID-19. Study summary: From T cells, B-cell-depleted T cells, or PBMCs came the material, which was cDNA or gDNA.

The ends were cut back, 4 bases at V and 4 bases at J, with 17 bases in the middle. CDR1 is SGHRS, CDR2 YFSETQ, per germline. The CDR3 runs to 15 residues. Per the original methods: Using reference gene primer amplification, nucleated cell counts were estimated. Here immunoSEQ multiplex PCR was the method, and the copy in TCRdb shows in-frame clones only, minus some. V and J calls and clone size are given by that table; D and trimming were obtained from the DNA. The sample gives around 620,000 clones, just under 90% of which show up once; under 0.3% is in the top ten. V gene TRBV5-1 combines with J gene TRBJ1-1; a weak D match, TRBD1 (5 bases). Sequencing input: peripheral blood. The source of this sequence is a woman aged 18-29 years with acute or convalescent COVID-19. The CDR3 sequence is CASSQLQGGSTEAFF. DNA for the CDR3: TGCGCCAGCAGCCAGCTCCAGGGAGGGAGCACTGAAGCTTTCTTT.